The sequence of this T cell receptor beta chain was determined in a study of T cell responses to AZD1222 COVID-19 vaccine. The V gene end was trimmed by 5 bases and the J gene end by 2 bases; junction bases not matched to a gene: 8. This CDR3 region has 17 residues. Germline V lookup: CDR1 SGHTA, CDR2 FQGNSA. Details on this clone: What it binds is unknown.

Sequencing used immunoSEQ multiplex PCR; TCRdb keeps in-frame clones, though not all of them. The table includes around 140,000 clones, roughly 90% detected once. Study-level findings and limits: Following two doses of AZD1222, Spike-specific TCR breadth and depth rose.

The sequences come from peripheral blood, collected 28 days after the second AZD1222 dose. The clonotype comes from an adult who received the AZD1222 COVID-19 vaccine. This chain joins TRBV7-2 and TRBJ2-6; 8 nucleotides align to TRBD1. DNA for the CDR3: TGTGCCAGCAGCCCCAGACAGGGGAGGACTGGGGCCAACGTCCTGACTTTC. Translating gives CASSPRQGRTGANVLTF.